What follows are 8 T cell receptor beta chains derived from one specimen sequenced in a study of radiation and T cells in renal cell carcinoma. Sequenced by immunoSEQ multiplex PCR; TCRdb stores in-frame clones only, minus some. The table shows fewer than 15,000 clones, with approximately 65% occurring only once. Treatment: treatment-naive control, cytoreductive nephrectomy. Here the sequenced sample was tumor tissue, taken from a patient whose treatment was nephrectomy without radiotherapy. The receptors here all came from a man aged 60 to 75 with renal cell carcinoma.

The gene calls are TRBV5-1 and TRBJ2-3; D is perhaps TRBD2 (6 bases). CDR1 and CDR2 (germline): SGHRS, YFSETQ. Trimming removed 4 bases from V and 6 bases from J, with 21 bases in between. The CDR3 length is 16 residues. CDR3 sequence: CASSPRASGVGDTQYF. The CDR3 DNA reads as TGCGCCAGCAGCCCCCGGGCTTCGGGGGTGGGGGATACGCAGTATTTT.

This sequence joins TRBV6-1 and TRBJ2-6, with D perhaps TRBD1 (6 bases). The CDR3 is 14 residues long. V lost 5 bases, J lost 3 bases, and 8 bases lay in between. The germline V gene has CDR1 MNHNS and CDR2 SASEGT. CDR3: CASSTGFGANVLTF. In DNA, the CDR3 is TGTGCCAGCAGTACAGGGTTTGGGGCCAACGTCCTGACTTTC.

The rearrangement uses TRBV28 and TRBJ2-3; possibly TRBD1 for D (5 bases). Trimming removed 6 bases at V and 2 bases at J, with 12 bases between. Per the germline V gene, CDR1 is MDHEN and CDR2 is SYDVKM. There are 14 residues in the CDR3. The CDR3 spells CASSNGQLTDTQYF. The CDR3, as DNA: TGTGCCAGCAGCAATGGACAACTCACAGATACGCAGTATTTT.

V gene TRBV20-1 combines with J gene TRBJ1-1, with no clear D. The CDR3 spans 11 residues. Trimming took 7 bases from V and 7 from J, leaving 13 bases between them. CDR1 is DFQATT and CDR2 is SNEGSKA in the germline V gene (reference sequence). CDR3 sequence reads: CSVTRQREAFF. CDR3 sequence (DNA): TGCAGTGTAACCCGGCAGCGTGAAGCTTTCTTT.

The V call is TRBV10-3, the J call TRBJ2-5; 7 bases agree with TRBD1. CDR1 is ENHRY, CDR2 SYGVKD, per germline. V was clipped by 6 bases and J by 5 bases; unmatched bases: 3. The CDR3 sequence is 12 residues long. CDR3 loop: CAIRGGAETQYF. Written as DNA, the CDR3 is TGTGCCATCAGAGGGGGCGCGGAGACCCAGTACTTC.

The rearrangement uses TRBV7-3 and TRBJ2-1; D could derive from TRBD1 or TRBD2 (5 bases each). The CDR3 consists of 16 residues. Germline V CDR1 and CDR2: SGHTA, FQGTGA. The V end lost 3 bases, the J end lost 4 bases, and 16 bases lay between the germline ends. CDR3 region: CASSFSGALDYNEQFF. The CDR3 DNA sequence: TGTGCCAGCAGCTTTTCCGGGGCCCTAGATTACAATGAGCAGTTCTTC.

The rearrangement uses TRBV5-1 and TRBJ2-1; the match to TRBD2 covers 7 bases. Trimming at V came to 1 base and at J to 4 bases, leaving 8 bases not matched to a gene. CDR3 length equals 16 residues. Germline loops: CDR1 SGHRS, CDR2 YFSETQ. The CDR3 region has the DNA TGCGCCAGCAGCTTGACTAGCGCCCCGGGGTACAATGAGCAGTTCTTC. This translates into CASSLTSAPGYNEQFF.

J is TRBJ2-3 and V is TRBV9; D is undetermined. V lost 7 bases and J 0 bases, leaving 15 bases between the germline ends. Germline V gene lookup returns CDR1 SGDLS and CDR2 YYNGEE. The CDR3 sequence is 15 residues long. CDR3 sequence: CASSSGSWSTDTQYF. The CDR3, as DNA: TGTGCCAGCTCCTCAGGTTCGTGGAGCACAGATACGCAGTATTTT.